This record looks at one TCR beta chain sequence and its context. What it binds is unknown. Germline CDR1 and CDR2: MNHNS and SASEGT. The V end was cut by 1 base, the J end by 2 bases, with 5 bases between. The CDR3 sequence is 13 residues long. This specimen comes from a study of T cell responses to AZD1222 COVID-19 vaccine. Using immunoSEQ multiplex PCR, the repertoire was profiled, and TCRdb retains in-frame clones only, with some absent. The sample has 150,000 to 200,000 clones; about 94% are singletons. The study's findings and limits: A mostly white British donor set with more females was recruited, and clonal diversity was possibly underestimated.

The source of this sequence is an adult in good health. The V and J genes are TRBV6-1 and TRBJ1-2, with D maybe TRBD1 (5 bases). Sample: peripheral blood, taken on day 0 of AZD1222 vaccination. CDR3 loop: CASSEEGNYGYTF. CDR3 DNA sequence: TGTGCCAGCAGTGAAGAGGGGAACTATGGCTACACCTTC.